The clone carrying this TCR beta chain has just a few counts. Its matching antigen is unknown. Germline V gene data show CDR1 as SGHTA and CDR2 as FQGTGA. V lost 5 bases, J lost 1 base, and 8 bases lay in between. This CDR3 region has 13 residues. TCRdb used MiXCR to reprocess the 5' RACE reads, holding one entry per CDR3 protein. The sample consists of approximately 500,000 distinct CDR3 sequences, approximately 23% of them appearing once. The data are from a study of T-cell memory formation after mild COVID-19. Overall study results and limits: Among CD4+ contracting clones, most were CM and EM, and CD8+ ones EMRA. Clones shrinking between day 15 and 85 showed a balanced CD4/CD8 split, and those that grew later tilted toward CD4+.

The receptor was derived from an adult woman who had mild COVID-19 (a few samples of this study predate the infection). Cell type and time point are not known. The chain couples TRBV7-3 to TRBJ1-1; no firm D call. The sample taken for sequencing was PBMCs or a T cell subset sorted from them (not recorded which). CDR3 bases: TGTGCCAGCAGCGTATGGGGGAACACTGAAGCTTTCTTT. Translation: CASSVWGNTEAFF.